One sample yielded the 12 T cell receptor beta chains listed below, sequenced in a study of human T cells and chemical hapten exposure (dated by TCRdb to about 2021). Library generation was performed with RACE. The data were produced on a NextSeq 500. TCRdb ran its own pipeline on the public reads, namely fastp trimming at Q25 and MiXCR clone calling, and kept in-frame beta chains. Entries that share a CDR3 protein sequence are merged under the most common genes and DNA. This sample lists just over 350,000 distinct CDR3 sequences; about 6% were detected once. The ten largest clones add up to about 5.6% of the sample. The time point label for this specimen denotes: patch test 2, 6 weeks after DPC sensitization. Interpreted using the paper, the treatment or condition label stands for: therapeutic diphenylcyclopropenone sensitization with weekly scalp DPC. The material was whole blood, obtained in connection with sensitization to the hapten diphenylcyclopropenone (DPC). Receptors were obtained from a young woman with alopecia areata. Some clones in this sample may be carry-over from other donors' samples.

The chain joins TRBV6-1 to TRBJ2-7, with 10 nucleotides matching TRBD2. The CDR3 sequence is 15 residues long. V shed 4 bases and J 2 bases; nucleotides not matched to a gene: 5. Per germline, CDR1 MNHNS and CDR2 SASEGT. CDR3 bases: TGTGCCAGCAGTGCGATACTAGCGGGGACCTACGAGCAGTACTTC. Translating gives CASSAILAGTYEQYF.

The CDR3 sequence is CASSATGGAVQETQYF. CDR3 DNA sequence: TGTGCCAGCTCAGCTACAGGGGGCGCGGTCCAAGAGACCCAGTACTTC. The rearrangement joins TRBV18 to TRBJ2-5; TRBD1 agrees at 9 bases. The V segment lost 5 bases and the J segment 1 base; nucleotides outside the gene matches: 8. The CDR3 has 16 amino acids. Per germline, CDR1 KGHSH and CDR2 LQKENI.

This clonotype was detected a few times. V is TRBV20-1 and J is TRBJ2-3, with D perhaps TRBD2 (6 bases). Per the germline V gene, CDR1 is DFQATT and CDR2 is SNEGSKA (reference sequence). The CDR3 has 12 residues. V lost 3 bases and J 6 bases, leaving 10 bases between the germline ends. This CDR3 is CSARTGGDTQYF. CDR3 in DNA: TGCAGTGCTAGGACCGGAGGGGATACGCAGTATTTT.

The J gene is TRBJ2-7, the V gene TRBV3-1, with 8 bases aligning to TRBD2. Trimming took 2 bases from V and 9 from J; bases not matched to a gene: 9. This CDR3 has 14 amino acids. Germline V gene sequence: CDR1 LGHDT, CDR2 YNNKEL (reference sequence). CDR3 DNA: TGTGCCAGCAGCCAACCGGGACTAGAAGGAGGGCAGTACTTC. Its translation is CASSQPGLEGGQYF.

This clonotype was picked up many times. The gene calls are TRBV5-1 and TRBJ1-6; 8 positions match TRBD1. The CDR3 consists of 14 residues. The germline V gene has CDR1 SGHRS and CDR2 YFSETQ. J was trimmed by 8 bases and V by 4 bases; bases with no gene match: 5. The CDR3 DNA reads as TGCGCCAGCAGCGCGGGACAGGCCCATTCACCCCTCCACTTT. Translated: CASSAGQAHSPLHF.

This clonotype has a handful of counts. The CDR3 is CASRPTGNSGNTIYF. DNA of the CDR3: TGTGCCAGCAGGCCGACAGGAAACTCTGGAAACACCATATATTTT. V usage is TRBV7-9 and J usage is TRBJ1-3; maybe TRBD1 (6 bases). Germline-derived CDR1 and CDR2 are SEHNR and FQNEAQ (reference sequence). V was clipped by 6 bases and J by 0 bases, with 12 bases between them. The CDR3 has 15 residues.

This clonotype was detected a few times. The J gene is TRBJ1-2, the V gene TRBV4-2, with TRBD1 as a possible D gene (6 bases). CDR3 length: 16 residues. Germline V gene sequence: CDR1 LGHNA, CDR2 YNFKEQ. Trimming removed 4 bases from V and 2 bases from J, with 17 bases in between. The CDR3, as DNA: TGTGCCAGCAGCCCACGTCATGCGGGGGCCAACTATGGCTACACCTTC. This encodes CASSPRHAGANYGYTF.

The table lists this clonotype with many counts. This chain connects TRBV5-6 to TRBJ1-2, with unresolved D. Germline V gives CDR1 SGHDT, CDR2 YYEEEE. CDR3 length: 15 amino acids. The V end lost 1 base, the J end lost 8 bases, and 18 bases lay between the germline ends. The CDR3 bases are TGTGCCAGCAGCTTGAGCGTCAGTACGGCGGAGGGCTACACCTTC. This gives the protein CASSLSVSTAEGYTF.

This clonotype was seen a handful of times. The rearrangement uses TRBV6-2 or TRBV6-3 and TRBJ2-3; TRBD2 matches 13 bases. This CDR3 has 19 amino acids. From germline, CDR1 is MNHEY and CDR2 SVGEGT. The V segment lost 6 bases and the J segment 2 bases; nucleotides outside the gene matches: 14. CDR3 amino acids: CASRPGLAGKKELTDTQYF. The CDR3 region has the DNA TGTGCCAGCAGGCCGGGACTAGCGGGGAAAAAAGAACTCACAGATACGCAGTATTTT.

With respect to this clonotype: Just one base apart from a much larger clone, this may be a read error. The chain recombines TRBV3-1 with TRBJ1-2; 8 bases fit TRBD1. This CDR3 has 17 amino acids. Germline lookup yields CDR1 LGHDT and CDR2 YNNKEL (reference sequence). The CDR3 sequence: CASSQGPRTGPNYGYIF. CDR3 nucleotide sequence: TGTGCCAGCAGCCAAGGTCCCCGGACAGGGCCCAACTATGGCTACATCTTC.

This clonotype was counted many times. The chain couples TRBV7-3 to TRBJ1-1; tentative D call: TRBD1 (5 bases). The CDR3 consists of 14 residues. CDR1 is SGHTA, CDR2 FQGTGA, per germline. V lost 5 bases to trimming and J lost 4 bases, with 14 bases between them. In DNA form, the CDR3 reads TGTGCCAGCAGCCCTTCTACAAGGGGCACTGAAGCTTTCTTT. Protein product: CASSPSTRGTEAFF.

This clonotype was found many times. This chain connects TRBV12-3 or TRBV12-4 to TRBJ1-2; 7 positions agree with TRBD1. Trimming took 0 bases from V and 5 from J; bases not matched to a gene: 9. CDR3 length equals 16 residues. The CDR3 region is CASSLAHEGAGYGYTF. CDR3 nucleotides: TGTGCCAGCAGTTTAGCCCATGAGGGGGCCGGGTATGGCTACACCTTC.